Included here is one T cell receptor (beta chain) sequence, with context. This clone appeared once. The clone's antigen remains unknown. Base qualities are not recorded, but no much larger clone differs from it by a single base. TCR CDR3 regions were amplified from genomic DNA by multiplex PCR using the deep immunoSEQ assay. For each cell subset, the extracted genomic DNA was distributed evenly across all wells of several immunoSEQ 96-well plates, and each plate served as one replicate. For sorted subsets, 150 to 250 ng of genomic DNA, equivalent to around 30,000 T cell genomes, went into each replicate PCR. Purified libraries were measured with a Qubit 3.0 fluorometer, size-checked on a Bioanalyzer 2100, and measured again with the KAPA Library Quantification kit. Every immunoSEQ 96-well plate was sequenced on a separate single-read 150-cycle Illumina NextSeq 550 flow cell. The source study handled its data this way. Because the immunoSEQ output included only junctional sequences and no quality scores, the filtering could not be the same as the filtering used for full-length reads. Sequences were annotated with PyIR, a Python wrapper for IgBLAST v1.9, and V/J genes and CDR3 were assigned using IMGT germline references. Reads with weak V/J assignments (E-value above 1e-6), missing CDR3, stop codons, out-of-frame junctions, or ambiguous translated residues were removed. V3J clonotypes were defined by identical inferred V gene, J gene, and CDR3 amino acid sequence. The percentage overlap between two repertoires was calculated by dividing the number of shared unique clonotypes by the size of the smaller repertoire. Three approaches were used to assess repertoire richness: RTK rarefaction, the Chao1 estimator, and Recon v2.1 estimates of unobserved clonotypes. For all TCRbeta clonotypes obtained by the gDNA method from a handful of donors, generation probabilities were computed with OLGA. TCRdb obtained this table from immuneACCESS and retained in-frame rearrangements with V and J assigned. These tables miss some clones; where compared with another copy, unresolved V genes account for less than half of the shortfall, and the remainder is unexplained. V, J and clone size were drawn from that table, and D and trimming were deduced from the DNA. Present in this sample are millions of clones, more than 80% of which were seen just once. Together, the top ten hold over 0.12% of the sample.

The donors were healthy, HIV-negative adults with no recently reported acute infections or vaccinations. Every donor was a Caucasian adult residing in Nashville, Tennessee, USA. CD4+ T cells were enriched through magnetic negative selection, after which naive cells were positively selected on CD45RA and the remaining negative fraction served as the memory subset. After blood collection by leukapheresis, PBMCs were isolated using Ficoll-Histopaque density gradient centrifugation and then cryopreserved in the vapor phase of liquid nitrogen. Analytical flow cytometry was used to check the purity and quantity of each magnetically sorted T cell population. From each sorted fraction, genomic DNA was isolated and quantified by UV absorbance on a Nanodrop 2000c. There are 15 amino acids in the CDR3, from cysteine to phenylalanine inclusive. Only the CDR3 portion is preserved as DNA: 45 bases, with reading frame beginning at the first base. CDR1 and CDR2 are read off the germline V gene as SGHRS and YFSETQ. V and J are truncated by 4 bases and 2 bases respectively, leaving an intervening sequence of 15 bases.

The sample originates from a study of shared clonotypes between healthy human individuals (dated by TCRdb to about 2020). For the study in its entirety: Two women and a few men aged 18 to 49 years were included in the cohort. For each donor, CD4 naive and CD4 memory were each given three plates, CD8 naive was given two plates, and CD8 memory was given one plate. Blood TCR repertoires of a handful of healthy adults were deeply sequenced to estimate repertoire size and the extent of clonotype sharing between individuals. Libraries were prepared and TCR repertoires were sequenced by different laboratories using diverse techniques, in order to increase sequencing depth and limit assay-specific biases. Each donor's leukapheresis produced roughly between about 0.9 and 9.5 billion PBMCs. Broad study findings and their caveats: Compared with non-shared clonotypes, clonotypes shared by all four sorted-subset donors had higher generation probabilities. About 5% of naive CD4, 3.5% of naive CD8, 2.3% of memory CD4, and 0.35% to 0.5% of memory CD8 clonotypes were shared across a few donors. Naive subsets generally had larger estimated clonotype richness than memory subsets. Only blood was sampled, and tissue TCR repertoires likely differ from those in blood. Based on pairwise subsampling, the degree of clonotype sharing among donors was expected to be affected by sequencing depth. Incomplete sequencing was indicated by rarefaction of sorted-subset datasets, despite the large sequencing depth. Because the study included a small number of donors, the genetic and exposure-history diversity represented was limited.

The receptor's source is a man younger than 35 in good health. The sample taken for sequencing was naive CD4+ T cells sorted from blood. The label giving this sample's cell subset or site can be read as: CD45RA+ positively selected. Rearrangement joined TRBV5-1 to TRBJ2-5, with the identity of the D gene unclear. The CDR3: CASSPHPGPQETQYF. The bases read TGCGCCAGCAGCCCCCACCCCGGGCCGCAAGAGACCCAGTACTTC.